The clone carrying this T cell receptor beta chain was counted many times. The antigen is not known. This sample is drawn from a study of T cells in Graves' hyperthyroidism and ophthalmopathy. Study in general: Staff took peripheral blood when the initial diagnosis was made, before any treatment began.

Lactation, pregnancy, other autoimmune disease or uncontrolled infection led to exclusion of patients. Amplified TCR beta CDR3 regions derived from RNA transcripts. TCR CDR3 regions were first amplified by RT-PCR with HTBI primers. TCRdb analysed the multiplex PCR reads with MiXCR anew, one entry per CDR3 protein. The sample records about 610,000 distinct CDR3 sequences, about 15% being singletons. The CDR3 spans 15 residues. The trim removed 6 bases at V and 2 bases at J, leaving 9 bases unmatched. The V gene's germline CDR1 is MNHEY and CDR2 SVGEGT. Study results and limitations: Ophthalmopathy was distinguished from stable hyperthyroidism by 13 V-J signatures. Among thyroid clonotypes expanded above 0.001, most also appeared in blood.

Input material: blood. The TCR was taken from a woman aged 35 to 49 with Graves' ophthalmopathy. This chain links TRBV6-2 or TRBV6-3 with TRBJ1-2, with 7 bases that match TRBD1. This CDR3 is CASRRTGQPNYGYTF. The DNA for the CDR3 is TGTGCCAGCAGAAGGACAGGCCAGCCCAACTATGGCTACACCTTC.